This entry is about one T cell receptor (beta chain). Its antigen is unidentified. It was with 60 Vbeta and 13 Jbeta primers that the PCR ran. Some clones are missing from TCRdb's copy, which holds only in-frame ones; the method was immunoSEQ multiplex PCR. Among roughly 100,000 clones listed, about 70% were seen once. CDR3 length: 16 amino acids. Germline CDR1 SGHTA, CDR2 FQGNSA. V was trimmed by 6 bases and J by 5 bases, leaving 21 bases between them. This specimen comes from a study of cytomegalovirus exposure and HLA in healthy donors. Overall study: Caucasian-associated ancestry cluster membership applied to about 77% of 398 genotyped donors.

Study observations and caveats: In a later analysis, compared with equally common non-associated chains, HLA-associated beta chains were more expanded.

The sequence was obtained from a female donor in good health and CMV-seronegative. The chain links TRBV7-2 to TRBJ2-3, with D maybe TRBD2 (6 bases). Sequenced input: PBMCs. CDR3 residues: CASSEGLGGIGDTQYF. CDR3 coding DNA: TGTGCCAGCAGTGAAGGTTTAGGCGGGATTGGAGATACGCAGTATTTT. The full variable domain, with the rest looked up from reference TRBV7-2 and TRBJ2-3, is GAGVSQSPSNKVTEKGKDVELRCDPISGHTALYWYRQSLGQGLEFLIYFQGNSAPDKSGLPSDRFSAERTGGSVSTLTIQRTQQEDSAVYLCASSEGLGGIGDTQYFGPGTRLTVL.